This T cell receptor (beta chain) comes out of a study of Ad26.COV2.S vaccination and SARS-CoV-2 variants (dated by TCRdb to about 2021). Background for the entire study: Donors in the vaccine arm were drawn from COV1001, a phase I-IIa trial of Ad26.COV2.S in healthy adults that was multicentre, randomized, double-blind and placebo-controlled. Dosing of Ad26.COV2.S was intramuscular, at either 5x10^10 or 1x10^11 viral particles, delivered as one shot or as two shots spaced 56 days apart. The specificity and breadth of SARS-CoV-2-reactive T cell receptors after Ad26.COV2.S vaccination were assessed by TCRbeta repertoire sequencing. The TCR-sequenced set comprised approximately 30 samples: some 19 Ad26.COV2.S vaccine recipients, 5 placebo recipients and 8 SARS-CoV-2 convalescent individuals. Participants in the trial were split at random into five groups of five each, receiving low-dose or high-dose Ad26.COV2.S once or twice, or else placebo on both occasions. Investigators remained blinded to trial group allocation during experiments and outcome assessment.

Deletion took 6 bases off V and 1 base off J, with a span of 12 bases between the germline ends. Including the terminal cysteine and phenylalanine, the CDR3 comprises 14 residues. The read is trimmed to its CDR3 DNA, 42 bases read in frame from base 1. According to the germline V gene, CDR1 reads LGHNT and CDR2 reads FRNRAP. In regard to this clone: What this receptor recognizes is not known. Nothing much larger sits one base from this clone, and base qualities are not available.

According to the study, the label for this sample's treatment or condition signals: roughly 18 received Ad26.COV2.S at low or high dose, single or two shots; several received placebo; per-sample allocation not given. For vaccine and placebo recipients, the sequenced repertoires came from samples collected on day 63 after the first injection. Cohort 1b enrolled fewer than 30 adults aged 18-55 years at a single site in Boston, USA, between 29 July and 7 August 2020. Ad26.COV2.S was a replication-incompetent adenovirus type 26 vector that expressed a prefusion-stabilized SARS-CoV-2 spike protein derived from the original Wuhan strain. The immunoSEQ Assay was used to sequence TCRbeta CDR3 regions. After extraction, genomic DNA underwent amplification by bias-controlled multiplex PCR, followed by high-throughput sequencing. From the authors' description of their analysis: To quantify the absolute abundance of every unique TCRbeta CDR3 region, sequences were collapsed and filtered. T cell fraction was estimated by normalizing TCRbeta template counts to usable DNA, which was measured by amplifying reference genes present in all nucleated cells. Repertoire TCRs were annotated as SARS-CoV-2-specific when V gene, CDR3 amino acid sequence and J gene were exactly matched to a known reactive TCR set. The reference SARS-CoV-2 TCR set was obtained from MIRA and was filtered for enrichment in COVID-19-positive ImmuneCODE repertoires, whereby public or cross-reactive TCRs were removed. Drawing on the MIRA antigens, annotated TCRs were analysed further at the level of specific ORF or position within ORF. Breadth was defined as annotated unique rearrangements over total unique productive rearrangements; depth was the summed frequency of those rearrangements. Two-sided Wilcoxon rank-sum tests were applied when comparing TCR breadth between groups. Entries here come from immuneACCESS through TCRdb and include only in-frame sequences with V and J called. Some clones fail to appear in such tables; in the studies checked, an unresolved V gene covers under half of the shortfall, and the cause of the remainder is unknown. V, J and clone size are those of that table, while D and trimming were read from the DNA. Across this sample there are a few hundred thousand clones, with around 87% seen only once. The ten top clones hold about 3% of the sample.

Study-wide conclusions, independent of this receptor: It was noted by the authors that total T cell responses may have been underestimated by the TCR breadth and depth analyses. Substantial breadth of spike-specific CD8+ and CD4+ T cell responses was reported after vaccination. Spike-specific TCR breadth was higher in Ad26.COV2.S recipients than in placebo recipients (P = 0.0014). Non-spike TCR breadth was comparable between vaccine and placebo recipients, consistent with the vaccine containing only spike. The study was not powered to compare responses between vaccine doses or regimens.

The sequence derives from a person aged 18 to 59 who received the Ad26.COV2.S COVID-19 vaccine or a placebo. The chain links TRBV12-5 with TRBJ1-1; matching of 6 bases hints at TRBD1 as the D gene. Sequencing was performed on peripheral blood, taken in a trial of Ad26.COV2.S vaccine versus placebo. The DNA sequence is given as TGTGCTAGTGGCCCAGGGGTAGGGAACACTGAAGCTTTCTTT. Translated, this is CASGPGVGNTEAFF.